The 27 T cell receptor beta chains below come from one sample, sequenced in a study of blood T cells in healthy people across ages. With a J-beta primer mix and a sample-barcoded 5' primer, a second PCR ran about 7 to 12 cycles. Via MiXCR, TCRdb re-called the 5' RACE reads, giving one row per CDR3 protein. This sample has 650,000 to 950,000 distinct CDR3 sequences; more than 40% occur once, and the top ten carry about a fifth. Sequenced input: blood. The receptors originated from a man in his fifties or sixties in good health.

This clonotype was seen ten or more times. The CDR3 DNA sequence: TGTGCCAGCAGTCCATTCTCGTCCTACGAGCAGTACTTC. Its protein product is CASSPFSSYEQYF. V is TRBV11-2 and J is TRBJ2-7; D not certain. This CDR3 is built from 13 residues. V was trimmed by 6 bases and J by 1 base, leaving 10 bases between them. From germline, CDR1 is SGHAT and CDR2 FQNNGV.

CDR3 in amino acids: CASSHYNTLNYGYTF. The CDR3 nucleotides read TGTGCCAGCAGCCATTACAACACACTTAACTATGGCTACACCTTC. V is TRBV3-1 and J is TRBJ1-2; no definite D call. This CDR3 has 15 amino acids. Between the trimmed V and J ends, which lost 3 bases and 1 base, there was a span of 12 bases. CDR1 LGHDT and CDR2 YNNKEL come from the germline V gene (reference sequence).

The V and J genes are TRBV6-2 or TRBV6-3 and TRBJ2-5; 7 bases map to TRBD1. V shed 7 bases and J 5 bases; nucleotides not matched to a gene: 7. Germline-derived CDR1 and CDR2 are MNHEY and SVGEGT. The length of the CDR3 is 13 residues. The CDR3 sequence: CASTDGRGETQYF. CDR3 sequence (DNA): TGTGCCAGCACCGACGGCAGGGGGGAGACCCAGTACTTC.

This chain connects TRBV4-3 to TRBJ1-1; D may be TRBD1 (6 bases). V lost 1 base and J lost 7, with 10 bases in between. The CDR3 runs to 13 residues. Looked up from germline, CDR1 is LGHNA and CDR2 is YSLEER. This CDR3 reads CASSQVGADEAFF. For the CDR3, the DNA is TGCGCCAGCAGCCAAGTGGGGGCAGATGAAGCTTTCTTT.

This clonotype occurred a few times. The chain is built from TRBV5-1 and TRBJ2-1; D could derive from TRBD1 or TRBD2 (5 bases each). The CDR3 sequence is 17 residues long. Between the trimmed V and J ends, which lost 2 bases and 6 bases, there was a span of 21 bases. The germline V gene has CDR1 SGHRS and CDR2 YFSETQ. The CDR3 spells CASSFYLGTEKLNEQFF. In DNA form, the CDR3 reads TGCGCCAGCAGCTTTTATTTAGGGACGGAGAAACTCAATGAGCAGTTCTTC.

This clonotype was picked up a small number of times. As DNA, the CDR3 is TGTGCCAGCAGCGCGGACAGGGACCGCACAGATACGCAGTATTTT. Its translation: CASSADRDRTDTQYF. The V call is TRBV9, the J call TRBJ2-3; the match to TRBD1 covers 8 bases. With V trimmed by 3 bases and J by 1 base, 4 bases remained unmatched. In germline, CDR1 is SGDLS, CDR2 YYNGEE. This CDR3 has 15 amino acids.

The chain links TRBV7-2 to TRBJ2-7, with TRBD2 matching over 7 bases. The J call is in doubt because the DNA end fits TRBJ2-5 better. Germline V gene sequence: CDR1 SGHTA, CDR2 FQGNSA. The CDR3 is made up of 16 amino acids. This CDR3 is CASSLAPRAGLETQYF. The CDR3 nucleotides read TGTGCCAGCAGCTTAGCGCCTCGAGCGGGGCTTGAGACCCAGTACTTC.

Regarding this clonotype: The junction differs from germline at one of its ends, possibly a read error. The chain employs TRBV6-5 and TRBJ1-2; D unresolved. Germline CDR1 MNHEY, CDR2 SVGAGI. The CDR3 is 13 residues long. The DNA of the CDR3 is TGTGCCAGCAGTGTCCGGGGTGGCTATGGCCACACCTTC. As protein: CASSVRGGYGHTF.

The chain joins TRBV9 to TRBJ1-2; D is perhaps TRBD1 (5 bases). The CDR3 runs 12 residues. Trimming shortened V by 3 bases and J by 5 bases, and 8 bases separated the two germline ends. Germline V CDR1 and CDR2: SGDLS, YYNGEE. The CDR3 nucleotides are TGTGCCAGCAGCGGCAGGGTTTATGGCTACACCTTC. It yields the protein CASSGRVYGYTF.

This chain joins TRBV9 and TRBJ2-5, with a tentative D call TRBD2 (5 bases). The CDR3 contains 13 residues. CDR1 SGDLS and CDR2 YYNGEE come from the germline V gene. V lost 1 base and J lost 7, with 11 bases in between. CDR3 residues: CASSVSGTGTQYF. CDR3 DNA: TGTGCCAGCAGCGTAAGCGGTACGGGGACCCAGTACTTC. Based on the CDR3 plus reference TRBV9 and TRBJ2-5, the full variable domain is DSGVTQTPKHLITATGQRVTLRCSPRSGDLSVYWYQQSLDQGLQFLIQYYNGEERAKGNILERFSAQQFPDLHSELNLSSLELGDSALYFCASSVSGTGTQYFGPGTRLLVL.

Only a few counts were recorded for this clonotype. CDR3 sequence: CASMDRKSRERNEQFF. As DNA, the CDR3 is TGCGCCAGCATGGACCGCAAAAGTAGAGAAAGAAATGAGCAGTTCTTC. The gene calls are TRBV5-1 and TRBJ2-1; D remains unclear. CDR1 and CDR2 (germline): SGHRS, YFSETQ. The germline V and J ends were trimmed by 6 bases and 7 bases, with 23 bases remaining between them. CDR3 length equals 16 residues.

The chain joins TRBV25-1 to TRBJ1-2; a possible D gene is TRBD1 (5 bases). The V and J ends lost 2 bases and 4 bases respectively, with 8 bases between them. Germline V gene data show CDR1 as MGHDK and CDR2 as SYGVNS. CDR3 length: 13 residues. DNA of the CDR3: TGTGCCAGCAGTGAAGGAGGGGTCTATGGCTACACCTTC. Residues: CASSEGGVYGYTF.

In this sample, this clonotype turned up once. This may stem from a read error, because a much larger clone lies one nucleotide away. The chain couples TRBV10-3 to TRBJ2-5; D ambiguous. Gene TRBJ2-1 matches the end of the DNA better, so the J call may be wrong. Germline V CDR1 and CDR2: ENHRY, SYGVKD. CDR3 length: 11 residues. CDR3 amino acids: CAIRNQETQFF. CDR3 coding DNA: TGTGCCATCAGGAACCAAGAGACCCAGTTCTTC.

This clonotype showed up just once. This chain joins TRBV30 and TRBJ1-2; D may be TRBD1 (5 bases). Germline assignment: CDR1 GTSNPN and CDR2 SVGIG (reference sequence). Trimming removed 4 bases at V and 0 bases at J, with 9 bases between. This CDR3 is 13 amino acids long. The CDR3 spells CAWTGITNYGYTF. CDR3 DNA sequence: TGTGCCTGGACAGGGATAACTAACTATGGCTACACCTTC.

The rearrangement links TRBV7-6 to TRBJ2-7; 8 positions match TRBD2. With the DNA end fitting TRBJ2-5 better, the J assignment may be wrong. The V gene's germline CDR1 is SGHVS and CDR2 FNYEAQ. The CDR3 totals 15 residues. CDR3 residues: CASSHYSGAQETQYF. DNA for the CDR3: TGTGCCAGCAGCCATTATAGCGGGGCTCAAGAGACCCAGTACTTC.

The CDR3 DNA follows: TGTGCCAGCTCACCGGGGGCCGGGGGGAATGAGCAGTACTTC. This translates into CASSPGAGGNEQYF. The chain combines TRBV18 with TRBJ2-5; possibly TRBD2 for D (7 bases). V lost 3 bases and J lost 11, with 19 bases in between. The CDR3 consists of 14 residues. CDR1 KGHSH and CDR2 LQKENI come from the germline V gene.

The rearrangement uses TRBV12-3 or TRBV12-4 and TRBJ2-3; a weak D match, TRBD1 (6 bases). The CDR3 spans 12 residues. Trimming shortened V by 6 bases and J by 5 bases, and 9 bases separated the two germline ends. The DNA of the CDR3 is TGTGCCAGCAGAACAGGGCAAGATACGCAGTATTTT. As protein: CASRTGQDTQYF.

The chain links TRBV4-3 to TRBJ2-3, with D perhaps matching TRBD1 or TRBD2 (5 bases each). The CDR3 has 14 residues. Germline assignment: CDR1 LGHNA and CDR2 YSLEER. The V end was cut by 1 base, the J end by 4 bases, with 9 bases between. CDR3 amino acids: CASSQGGDADTQYF. The CDR3 nucleotides are TGCGCCAGCAGCCAAGGAGGGGACGCAGATACGCAGTATTTT.

This clonotype was picked up one time. This sequence joins TRBV20-1 and TRBJ1-2; D is unclear. Trimming took 5 bases from V and 8 from J, leaving 12 bases between them. This CDR3 is 11 amino acids long. Germline CDR1 DFQATT, CDR2 SNEGSKA (reference sequence). The CDR3 spells CSAGTLEGYTF. Written as DNA, the CDR3 is TGCAGTGCTGGAACCTTGGAGGGCTACACCTTC.

This clonotype appeared a single time. The chain is built from TRBV6-5 and TRBJ2-2; no reliable D call. Germline loops: CDR1 MNHEY, CDR2 SVGAGI. The CDR3 totals 13 residues. Trimming left V 4 bases short and J 3 bases short, with 6 bases between. The CDR3 nucleotides read TGTGCCAGCAGTTTCAGTCACACCGGGGAGCTGTTTTTT. This translates into CASSFSHTGELFF.

The rearrangement uses TRBV20-1 and TRBJ2-5; the D gene is possibly TRBD1 (5 bases). Per germline, CDR1 DFQATT and CDR2 SNEGSKA (reference sequence). CDR3 size: 11 residues. Trimming left V 5 bases short and J 5 bases short, with 9 bases between. CDR3 residues: CSAQSGETQYF. The CDR3, as DNA: TGCAGTGCTCAGTCAGGGGAGACCCAGTACTTC.

The sample holds a few counts of this clonotype. The J gene is TRBJ2-7, the V gene TRBV24-1; 9 nucleotides line up with TRBD1. The DNA end is more similar to TRBJ2-5, so the J call may be wrong. CDR3 size: 14 residues. Germline V gives CDR1 KGHDR, CDR2 SFDVKD. In DNA, the CDR3 is TGTGCCACCAGTGACCGGGACAGGGTAGAGACCCAGTACTTC. Translation: CATSDRDRVETQYF.

The gene calls are TRBV20-1 and TRBJ2-7, with 9 bases fitting TRBD2. Germline V gene data show CDR1 as DFQATT and CDR2 as SNEGSKA (reference sequence). The length of the CDR3 is 14 residues. Unmatched junction bases numbered 1, after V lost 1 base and J lost 0 bases. The CDR3 DNA is TGCAGTGCTAGAGCTAGCGGGGCCTCCTACGAGCAGTACTTC. Its translation: CSARASGASYEQYF.

The table lists this clonotype with a count of one. The V call is TRBV6-1, the J call TRBJ2-5; D is unresolved. The CDR3 totals 13 residues. Germline loops: CDR1 MNHNS, CDR2 SASEGT. With 8 bases removed from V and 1 base from J, the gap between germline ends came to 11 bases. The CDR3 here is CASGTLSQETQYF. CDR3 nucleotide sequence: TGTGCCAGCGGAACATTATCCCAAGAGACCCAGTACTTC.

This clonotype has only a few counts. The chain uses TRBV30 and TRBJ2-7; perhaps TRBD2 as D (5 bases). Trimming cost V 3 bases and J 4 bases, with 10 bases left between them. Looked up from germline, CDR1 is GTSNPN and CDR2 is SVGIG (reference sequence). The CDR3 is made up of 12 amino acids. This CDR3 reads CAWSDYGYEQYF. In DNA form, the CDR3 reads TGTGCCTGGAGCGACTATGGGTACGAGCAGTACTTC.

This clonotype was recorded a few times. This sequence joins TRBV5-1 and TRBJ2-7; tentatively, D is TRBD2 (7 bases). The CDR3 is 13 amino acids. V dropped 5 bases and J dropped 3 bases, with 12 bases sitting between them. Germline V gene sequence: CDR1 SGHRS, CDR2 YFSETQ. In DNA form, the CDR3 reads TGCGCCAGCAGAAAAGGGGGGGGCTACGAGCAGTACTTC. It specifies CASRKGGGYEQYF.

There are a few counts of this clonotype. This chain joins TRBV6-1 and TRBJ1-5, with D unclear. CDR3 length: 14 amino acids. Germline CDR1 and CDR2: MNHNS and SASEGT. V gave up 1 base and J gave up 7 bases, with 11 bases separating them. The CDR3, as DNA: TGTGCCAGCAGTGAAGGAGGTGGGGTCCAGCCCCAGCATTTT. Translation: CASSEGGGVQPQHF.